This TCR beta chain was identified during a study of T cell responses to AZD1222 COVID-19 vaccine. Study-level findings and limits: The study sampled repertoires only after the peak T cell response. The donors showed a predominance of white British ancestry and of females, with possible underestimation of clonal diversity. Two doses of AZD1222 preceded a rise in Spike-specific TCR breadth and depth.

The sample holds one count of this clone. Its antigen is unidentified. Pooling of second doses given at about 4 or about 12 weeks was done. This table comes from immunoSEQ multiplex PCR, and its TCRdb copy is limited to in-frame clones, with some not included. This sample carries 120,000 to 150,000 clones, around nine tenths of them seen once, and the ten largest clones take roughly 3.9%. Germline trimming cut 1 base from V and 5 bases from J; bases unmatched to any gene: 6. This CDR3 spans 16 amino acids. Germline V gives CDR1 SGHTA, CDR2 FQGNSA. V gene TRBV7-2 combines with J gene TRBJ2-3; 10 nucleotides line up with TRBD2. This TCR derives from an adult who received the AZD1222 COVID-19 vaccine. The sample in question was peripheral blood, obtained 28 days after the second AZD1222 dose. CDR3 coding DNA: TGTGCCAGCAGCTTAGGCCCTAGCGGGAGTGGAGATACGCAGTATTTT. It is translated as CASSLGPSGSGDTQYF.